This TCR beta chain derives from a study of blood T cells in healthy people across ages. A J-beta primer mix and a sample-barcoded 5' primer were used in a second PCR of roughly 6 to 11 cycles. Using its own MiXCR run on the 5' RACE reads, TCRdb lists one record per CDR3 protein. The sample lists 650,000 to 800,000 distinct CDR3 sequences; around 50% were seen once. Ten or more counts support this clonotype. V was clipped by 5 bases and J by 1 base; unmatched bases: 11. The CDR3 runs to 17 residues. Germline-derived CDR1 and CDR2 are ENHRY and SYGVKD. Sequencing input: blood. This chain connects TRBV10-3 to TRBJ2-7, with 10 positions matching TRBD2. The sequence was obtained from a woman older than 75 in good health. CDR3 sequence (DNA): TGTGCCATCAGTTCCTCGCCGGGACTAGCGTATTCCTACGAGCAGTACTTC. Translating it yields CAISSSPGLAYSYEQYF.